The next 29 T cell receptor beta chains were all read from a single sample in a study of T cell responses to AZD1222 COVID-19 vaccine. The table came from immunoSEQ multiplex PCR; TCRdb's copy has only in-frame clones and leaves some out. The table lists 100,000 to 150,000 clones, 75% to 95% of them singletons, with 7.2% in the top ten. The starting material was peripheral blood, obtained on day 0 of AZD1222 vaccination. The origin of the receptors is an adult in good health.

The genes are TRBV28 and TRBJ1-6; perhaps TRBD1 as D (6 bases). CDR1 MDHEN and CDR2 SYDVKM come from the germline V gene. The CDR3 sequence is 13 residues long. V lost 0 bases and J 14 bases, leaving 11 bases between the germline ends. This CDR3 is CASSLWQGHTLHF. The CDR3 coding sequence is TGTGCCAGCAGTTTATGGCAGGGGCACACCCTCCACTTT.

The genes are TRBV12-3 or TRBV12-4 and TRBJ1-2; D remains ambiguous. Trimming left V 7 bases short and J 7 bases short, with 16 bases between. The CDR3 is made up of 13 amino acids. The CDR3 here is CASNSLGAGGYTF. In DNA, the CDR3 is TGTGCCAGCAACTCACTGGGCGCCGGTGGCTACACCTTC.

This clone appeared a single time. The genes are TRBV7-9 and TRBJ2-3; 7 positions agree with TRBD2. The ends lost 1 base at V and 8 bases at J; junction bases unmatched: 9. CDR3 size: 15 residues. Germline assignment: CDR1 SEHNR and CDR2 FQNEAQ (reference sequence). The CDR3 is CASSLGREPRGTQYF. The CDR3 DNA follows: TGTGCCAGCAGCTTAGGGCGGGAGCCCCGGGGTACGCAGTATTTT.

To note about this clone: This sample includes further DNA sequences coding for the same CDR3. The genes are TRBV5-1 and TRBJ2-5, with TRBD1 matching over 7 bases. CDR1 and CDR2 from the germline V gene are SGHRS and YFSETQ. The CDR3 is 13 amino acids. The trim removed 2 bases at V and 5 bases at J, leaving 3 bases unmatched. The DNA for the CDR3 is TGCGCCAGCAGCTTTAGAGGGGGCGAGACCCAGTACTTC. This encodes CASSFRGGETQYF.

This chain uses TRBV2 with TRBJ2-3; 9 bases are a match to TRBD2. Germline V CDR1 and CDR2: SNHLY, FYNNEI. The CDR3 runs to 16 residues. V was clipped by 8 bases and J by 6 bases; unmatched bases: 15. The CDR3 bases are TGTGCCAGCCGTTCGGAGTTAGCGGGAGTTGGGGATACGCAGTATTTT. This translates into CASRSELAGVGDTQYF.

This rearrangement joins TRBV10-3 to TRBJ1-2; D possibly corresponds to TRBD1 (5 bases). Germline V gene sequence: CDR1 ENHRY, CDR2 SYGVKD. V was pared by 0 bases and J by 0 bases, with 11 bases between. The CDR3 has 16 residues. CDR3 in amino acids: CAISESLQGANYGYTF. In DNA form, the CDR3 reads TGTGCCATCAGTGAGTCGCTCCAGGGAGCTAACTATGGCTACACCTTC.

The chain combines TRBV30 with TRBJ1-1, with D possibly matching TRBD1 (6 bases). Trimming removed 4 bases from V and 0 bases from J, with 9 bases in between. Germline assignment: CDR1 GTSNPN and CDR2 SVGIG (reference sequence). CDR3 length: 13 residues. CDR3 DNA sequence: TGTGCCTGGACTGGACAGATGAACACTGAAGCTTTCTTT. Its translation is CAWTGQMNTEAFF.

V is TRBV2 and J is TRBJ2-5, with 14 bases identical to TRBD2. CDR3 length: 15 amino acids. The ends lost 6 bases at V and 5 bases at J; junction bases unmatched: 5. Germline CDR1 is SNHLY and CDR2 is FYNNEI. The CDR3 loop reads CASRGLAGVFETQYF. The CDR3 DNA reads TGTGCCAGCAGGGGACTAGCGGGAGTATTCGAGACCCAGTACTTC.

This clone was found a few times. The rearrangement links TRBV4-3 to TRBJ2-3, with D unresolved. This CDR3 spans 14 amino acids. Germline V gene lookup returns CDR1 LGHNA and CDR2 YSLEER. V gave up 0 bases and J gave up 4 bases, with 8 bases separating them. The CDR3 nucleotides read TGCGCCAGCAGCCAAGAGTACGTCGCAGATACGCAGTATTTT. Translation gives CASSQEYVADTQYF.

V gene TRBV27 combines with J gene TRBJ1-4, with unresolved D. Trimming cost V 8 bases and J 2 bases, with 12 bases left between them. CDR1 and CDR2 (germline): MNHEY, SMNVEV (reference sequence). The CDR3 consists of 14 residues. The chain's CDR3 is CASSGMGTNEKLFF. For the CDR3, the DNA is TGTGCCAGCTCGGGGATGGGCACTAATGAAAAACTGTTTTTT.

The V gene is TRBV19, the J gene TRBJ2-7; the match to TRBD2 covers 11 bases. Germline CDR1 reads LNHDA; CDR2 reads SQIVND (reference sequence). The CDR3 totals 14 residues. The V gene end was trimmed by 6 bases and the J gene end by 5 bases; junction bases not matched to a gene: 6. CDR3: CASSLTSGSDEQYF. The CDR3, as DNA: TGTGCCAGTAGCCTTACTAGCGGGAGTGACGAGCAGTACTTC.

The chain carries TRBV6-5 and TRBJ1-3; D gene ambiguous. The CDR3 has 14 amino acids. V dropped 5 bases and J dropped 4 bases, with 12 bases sitting between them. Germline V gene sequence: CDR1 MNHEY, CDR2 SVGAGI. CDR3 in amino acids: CASSKGVSGNTIYF. CDR3 bases: TGTGCCAGCAGTAAGGGTGTCTCCGGAAACACCATATATTTT.

This sequence joins TRBV5-1 and TRBJ2-7; 12 bases are a match to TRBD1. The V segment lost 5 bases and the J segment 1 base; nucleotides outside the gene matches: 4. The CDR3 extends over 15 amino acids. The germline V gene has CDR1 SGHRS and CDR2 YFSETQ. The CDR3 DNA reads as TGCGCCAGCAGTCCGGGACAGGGGGCTTCCTACGAGCAGTACTTC. It codes for CASSPGQGASYEQYF.

The CDR3 spells CASSRTGSNSGNTIYF. Here the CDR3 DNA reads TGTGCCAGTAGTCGGACAGGGTCTAACTCTGGAAACACCATATATTTT. The chain combines TRBV19 with TRBJ1-3; 8 nucleotides match TRBD1. The germline CDR1 and CDR2 sequences are LNHDA and SQIVND (reference sequence). V was pared by 5 bases and J by 0 bases, with 6 bases of the junction left unmatched. The CDR3 runs to 16 residues.

The chain links TRBV7-9 to TRBJ2-1; 14 nucleotides align to TRBD2. In germline, CDR1 is SEHNR, CDR2 FQNEAQ (reference sequence). V was pared by 4 bases and J by 9 bases, with 2 bases of the junction left unmatched. The CDR3 loop spans 14 amino acids. CDR3 sequence reads: CASSYGTSGSEQFF. CDR3 in DNA: TGTGCCAGCAGCTACGGGACTAGCGGGAGTGAGCAGTTCTTC.

This clone was observed once. The chain joins TRBV20-1 to TRBJ1-4, with D possibly being TRBD1 (6 bases). This CDR3 spans 13 amino acids. The germline V gene encodes CDR1 DFQATT and CDR2 SNEGSKA (reference sequence). Trimming cost V 3 bases and J 5 bases, with 10 bases left between them. The CDR3 coding sequence is TGCAGTGCTAGTGGAAGGGGGAATGAAAAACTGTTTTTT. Its translation: CSASGRGNEKLFF.

This clone was seen just once. The rearrangement joins TRBV7-9 to TRBJ2-7; no definite D call. CDR1 is SEHNR and CDR2 is FQNEAQ in the germline V gene (reference sequence). This CDR3 comprises 15 residues. V was clipped by 4 bases and J by 2 bases, with 15 bases between them. The DNA of the CDR3 is TGTGCCAGCAGCTCCAGCCGGCAGAACACCTACGAGCAGTACTTC. This encodes CASSSSRQNTYEQYF.

The rearrangement links TRBV9 to TRBJ2-6, with a weak D call TRBD2 (5 bases). This CDR3 region has 17 residues. Looked up from germline, CDR1 is SGDLS and CDR2 is YYNGEE. V was pared by 4 bases and J by 0 bases, with 14 bases between. In DNA form, the CDR3 reads TGTGCCAGCAGCATAAAGGACGGGGACTCTGGGGCCAACGTCCTGACTTTC. Its translation is CASSIKDGDSGANVLTF.

The gene calls are TRBV5-4 and TRBJ2-7; a possible D gene is TRBD1 (6 bases). Trimming removed 0 bases at V and 6 bases at J, with 16 bases between. The CDR3 runs 15 residues. Germline CDR1 is SGHNT and CDR2 is YYREEE (reference sequence). CDR3 nucleotide sequence: TGTGCCAGCAGCTTGGCCAAACAGGGTGGTACCGAGCAGTACTTC. It encodes CASSLAKQGGTEQYF.

CDR3 residues: CASELGPYEQYF. Here the CDR3 DNA reads TGTGCCAGCGAGTTGGGCCCCTACGAGCAGTACTTC. The chain links TRBV9 to TRBJ2-7; D is undetermined. V was clipped by 7 bases and J by 2 bases, with 10 bases between them. Germline CDR1 reads SGDLS; CDR2 reads YYNGEE. The CDR3 is 12 residues long.

The rearrangement joins TRBV9 to TRBJ2-2; 9 nucleotides match TRBD1. Unmatched junction bases numbered 11, after V lost 3 bases and J lost 5 bases. This CDR3 is 17 amino acids long. Germline V gene sequence: CDR1 SGDLS, CDR2 YYNGEE. The CDR3 nucleotides read TGTGCCAGCAGCGCCCCATTGACAGGGGGAGGAACCGGGGAGCTGTTTTTT. This gives the protein CASSAPLTGGGTGELFF.

The rearrangement joins TRBV19 to TRBJ2-1, with D tentatively TRBD2 (6 bases). Germline CDR1 reads LNHDA; CDR2 reads SQIVND (reference sequence). Trimming left V 2 bases short and J 7 bases short, with 15 bases between. The CDR3 is 15 residues long. This CDR3 reads CASSISSAPSNEQFF. Here the CDR3 DNA reads TGTGCCAGTAGTATATCTAGCGCTCCCTCGAATGAGCAGTTCTTC.

For the CDR3, the DNA is TGTGCCAGTAGTATTGGGGCAGGGTGGACTGAAGCTTTCTTT. This encodes CASSIGAGWTEAFF. The V and J genes are TRBV19 and TRBJ1-1; TRBD1 is a possible D gene (5 bases). Per the germline V gene, CDR1 is LNHDA and CDR2 is SQIVND (reference sequence). CDR3 length equals 14 residues. V shed 3 bases and J shed 5 bases, with 13 bases lying between them.

The gene calls are TRBV6-2 or TRBV6-3 and TRBJ1-5; D perhaps matches TRBD1 (6 bases). CDR3 length: 15 residues. V was clipped by 4 bases and J by 5 bases, with 15 bases between them. The V gene's germline CDR1 is MNHEY and CDR2 SVGEGT. CDR3 region: CASSSLGGADQPQHF. CDR3 bases: TGTGCCAGCAGTTCCCTGGGGGGGGCTGATCAGCCCCAGCATTTT.

V gene TRBV11-2 combines with J gene TRBJ1-3; D not certain. The CDR3 spans 15 residues. Germline loops: CDR1 SGHAT, CDR2 FQNNGV. Trimming took off 1 base at V and 0 bases at J, with 7 bases between the two ends. This CDR3 reads CASSLASFSGNTIYF. Here the CDR3 DNA reads TGTGCCAGCAGCTTAGCTTCCTTCTCTGGAAACACCATATATTTT.

The rearrangement links TRBV24-1 to TRBJ2-1; TRBD1 is a possible D gene (6 bases). Germline CDR1 KGHDR, CDR2 SFDVKD. The CDR3 runs to 13 residues. V dropped 4 bases and J dropped 15 bases, with 18 bases sitting between them. The CDR3: CATSDRRDTGWFF. The CDR3 DNA sequence: TGTGCCACCAGTGACCGTAGGGACACGGGTTGGTTCTTC.

The chain has TRBV5-1 and TRBJ1-1, with 7 bases identical to TRBD1. The CDR3 consists of 14 residues. With V trimmed by 4 bases and J by 4 bases, 7 bases remained unmatched. The germline CDR1 and CDR2 sequences are SGHRS and YFSETQ. The CDR3 region has the DNA TGCGCCAGCAGCACCACAGGGGTAGGCACTGAAGCTTTCTTT. It translates to CASSTTGVGTEAFF. The full variable domain, rest sourced from reference TRBV5-1 and TRBJ1-1, is KAGVTQTPRYLIKTRGQQVTLSCSPISGHRSVSWYQQTPGQGLQFLFEYFSETQRNKGNFPGRFSGRQFSNSRSEMNVSTLELGDSALYLCASSTTGVGTEAFFGQGTRLTVV.

V usage is TRBV7-2 and J usage is TRBJ2-2; unclear D gene. V was shortened by 2 bases and J by 6 bases, with 10 bases between the two germline ends. Germline CDR1 is SGHTA and CDR2 is FQGNSA. CDR3 length: 14 residues. For the CDR3, the DNA is TGTGCCAGCAGCTTAACTCTGCTGTCCGGGGAGCTGTTTTTT. Translation gives CASSLTLLSGELFF. Using reference TRBV7-2 and TRBJ2-2 for the parts outside the CDR3, the full variable domain is GAGVSQSPSNKVTEKGKDVELRCDPISGHTALYWYRQSLGQGLEFLIYFQGNSAPDKSGLPSDRFSAERTGGSVSTLTIQRTQQEDSAVYLCASSLTLLSGELFFGEGSRLTVL.

The chain uses TRBV11-2 and TRBJ2-5, with no clear D. This CDR3 contains 14 residues. V lost 4 bases, J lost 4 bases, and 13 bases lay in between. The germline gives CDR1 SGHAT, CDR2 FQNNGV. The chain's CDR3 is CASSSASWGETQYF. In DNA, the CDR3 is TGTGCCAGCAGCTCCGCCTCCTGGGGAGAGACCCAGTACTTC.